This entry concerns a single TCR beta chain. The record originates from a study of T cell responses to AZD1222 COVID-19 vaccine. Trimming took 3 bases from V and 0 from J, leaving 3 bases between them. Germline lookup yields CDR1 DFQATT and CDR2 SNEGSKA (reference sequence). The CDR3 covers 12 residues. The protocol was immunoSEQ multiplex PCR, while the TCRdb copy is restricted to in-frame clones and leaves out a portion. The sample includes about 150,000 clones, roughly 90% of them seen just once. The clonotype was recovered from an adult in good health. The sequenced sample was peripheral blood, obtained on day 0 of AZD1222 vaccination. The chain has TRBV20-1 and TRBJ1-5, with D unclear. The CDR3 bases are TGCAGTGCTAGTGCTAGCAATCAGCCCCAGCATTTT. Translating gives CSASASNQPQHF.